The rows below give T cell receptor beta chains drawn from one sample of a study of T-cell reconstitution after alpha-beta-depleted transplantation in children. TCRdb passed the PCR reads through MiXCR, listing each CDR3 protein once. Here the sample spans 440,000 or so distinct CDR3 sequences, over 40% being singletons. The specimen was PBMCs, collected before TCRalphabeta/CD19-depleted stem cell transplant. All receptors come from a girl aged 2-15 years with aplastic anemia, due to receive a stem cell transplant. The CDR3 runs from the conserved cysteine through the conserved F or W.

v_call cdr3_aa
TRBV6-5 CASTYTWKETQYF
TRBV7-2 CASSLGGTGGDEQYF
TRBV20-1 CSASQHATPDTQYF
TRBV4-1 CASSQERGPPGANVLTF
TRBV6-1 CASSAGTSGTKNIQYF
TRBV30 CAWSADRNQPQHF
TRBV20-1 CSVRDRADNQPQHF
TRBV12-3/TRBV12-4 CASSPRTSWYAKNIQYF
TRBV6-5 CASSYLGAHYNEQFF
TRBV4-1 CASSQDRNGNEQYF
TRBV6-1 CASSESAGQGSIKNIQYF
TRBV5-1 CASSLQGALPPDTQYF
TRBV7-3 CASSMGLITDTQYF
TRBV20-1 CSAAPGTSARYEQYF
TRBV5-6 CASSLDTDTYNEQFF
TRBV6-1 CASGRPQGAGWSGELFF
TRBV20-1 CSAFLRTGTYEQYF
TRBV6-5 CASRLGRGTAVPETQYF
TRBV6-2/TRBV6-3 CASTNPRVGNTGELFF
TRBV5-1 CASSFERGGRETQYF
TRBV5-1 CASSLSRDSRAEAFF
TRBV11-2 CASSLRASGRAQETQYF
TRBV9 CASSAMRTSQETQYF
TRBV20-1 CSANNLRETQYF
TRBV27 CASSFRDLGEQFF
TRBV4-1 CASSPKVTGVEDTQYF
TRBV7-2 CASSLLGARQPQHF
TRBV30 CAWSVGLAGGTQYF
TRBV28 CASSPRGEEDTQYF
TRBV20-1 CSAQTVRDGLNEQFF
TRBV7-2 CASSLGLGTGEADTQYF
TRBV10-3 CAVRETGGNYEQYF
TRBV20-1 CSAKPLVRDTQYF
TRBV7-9 CASSSSIYQETQYF
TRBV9 CASSDRPYNEQFF
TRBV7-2 CASSSYRQSVSGNTIYF
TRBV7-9 CASSLTTSTDTQYF
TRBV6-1 CASRDWTYEQYF